The 18 T cell receptor beta chains reported below all come from one sample, sequenced in a study of shared T cell receptors in the human thymus. Clones were read by immunoSEQ multiplex PCR, and TCRdb kept only the in-frame ones, dropping some. The sample lists around 340,000 clones; 95% were seen once. Sequencing was performed on thymocytes. The receptor set was obtained from a human donor.

The CDR3 region is CASSQDSGDTQYF. DNA for the CDR3: TGTGCCAGCAGCCAAGACTCGGGAGATACGCAGTATTTT. The chain uses TRBV4-2 and TRBJ2-3; no clear D gene. The length of the CDR3 is 13 residues. The germline CDR1 and CDR2 sequences are LGHNA and YNFKEQ. V lost 0 bases, J lost 5 bases, and 6 bases lay in between.

The V call is TRBV27, the J call TRBJ1-5; possible D gene TRBD1, 6 bases. Germline CDR1 reads MNHEY; CDR2 reads SMNVEV (reference sequence). V lost 2 bases and J 6 bases, leaving 26 bases between the germline ends. The CDR3 has 19 residues. The CDR3 region is CASSLTGTSLTHSGQPQHF. In DNA form, the CDR3 reads TGTGCCAGCAGTTTAACCGGGACAAGCCTAACCCATAGCGGTCAGCCCCAGCATTTT.

V is TRBV4-3 and J is TRBJ1-2; D might be TRBD1 (5 bases). This CDR3 comprises 16 residues. Trimming pared 1 base from V and 0 bases from J, leaving 12 bases between. The germline V gene encodes CDR1 LGHNA and CDR2 YSLEER. DNA of the CDR3: TGCGCCAGCAGCCAAGGGACCGGGACTCCTAACTATGGCTACACCTTC. This gives the protein CASSQGTGTPNYGYTF.

This clone was found once. J is TRBJ2-2 and V is TRBV5-4; D unclear. This CDR3 is 14 amino acids long. Germline V gene lookup returns CDR1 SGHNT and CDR2 YYREEE (reference sequence). Trimming shortened V by 2 bases and J by 4 bases, and 9 bases separated the two germline ends. CDR3 in DNA: TGTGCCAGCAGCTTACGACACACCACCGGGGAGCTGTTTTTT. This translates into CASSLRHTTGELFF.

As concerns this clone: One end of the junction is discordant with germline, which a read error may explain. J is TRBJ2-3 and V is TRBV30, with 12 bases that match TRBD2. This CDR3 region has 17 residues. Germline CDR1 reads GTSNPN; CDR2 reads SVGIG (reference sequence). The CDR3 spells CAWSASPLAGGTDTQYF. CDR3 bases: TGTGCCTGGAGTGCATCCCCACTAGCGGGAGGCACGGATACGCAGTATTTT.

The chain uses TRBV5-6 and TRBJ2-5, with D possibly being TRBD1 (6 bases). Germline CDR1 reads SGHDT; CDR2 reads YYEEEE. The CDR3 sequence is 18 residues long. V lost 0 bases and J lost 7, with 25 bases in between. The CDR3 reads CASSLAGATGHRGGTQYF. CDR3 coding DNA: TGTGCCAGCAGCTTGGCAGGGGCGACAGGCCATCGAGGGGGGACCCAGTACTTC. The entire variable domain, with the rest obtained from reference TRBV5-6 and TRBJ2-5, is as follows: DAGVTQSPTHLIKTRGQQVTLRCSPKSGHDTVSWYQQALGQGPQFIFQYYEEEERQRGNFPDRFSGHQFPNYSSELNVNALLLGDSALYLCASSLAGATGHRGGTQYFGPGTRLLVL.

The chain carries TRBV27 and TRBJ1-2, with 7 bases lining up with TRBD1. There are 15 residues in the CDR3. V lost 2 bases, J lost 4 bases, and 7 bases stayed unmatched. Germline loops: CDR1 MNHEY, CDR2 SMNVEV (reference sequence). Written as DNA, the CDR3 is TGTGCCAGCAGTTTACGACGGGACAGCGTCTATGGCTACACCTTC. Protein: CASSLRRDSVYGYTF.

About this clone: The identical CDR3 is also encoded by other nucleotide sequences in the sample. The chain couples TRBV27 to TRBJ2-5, with D unresolved. Germline loops: CDR1 MNHEY, CDR2 SMNVEV (reference sequence). V shed 6 bases and J shed 3 bases, with 5 bases lying between them. The CDR3 loop spans 11 amino acids. The CDR3 reads CASRGKETQYF. The CDR3 bases are TGTGCCAGCAGGGGGAAAGAGACCCAGTACTTC.

Only one count was recorded for this clone. The chain links TRBV9 to TRBJ2-3; D is uncertain. Germline CDR1 reads SGDLS; CDR2 reads YYNGEE. V dropped 7 bases and J dropped 1 base, with 10 bases sitting between them. The CDR3 totals 13 residues. The CDR3 bases are TGTGCCAGCGTCGGGTACGGCACAGATACGCAGTATTTT. It specifies CASVGYGTDTQYF.

The rearrangement uses TRBV28 and TRBJ1-5, with 10 positions matching TRBD1. CDR1 and CDR2 (germline): MDHEN, SYDVKM. V shed 8 bases and J 0 bases; nucleotides not matched to a gene: 10. The CDR3 has 17 residues. The CDR3 loop is CASGRDRGYPSNQPQHF. CDR3 in DNA: TGTGCCAGCGGGCGGGACAGGGGATACCCTAGCAATCAGCCCCAGCATTTT.

In its sample, this clone was seen once. J is TRBJ2-3 and V is TRBV6-1; weak D call: TRBD2 (6 bases). This CDR3 has 14 amino acids. V lost 8 bases and J lost 4, with 16 bases in between. Germline CDR1 MNHNS, CDR2 SASEGT. The CDR3 coding sequence is TGTGCCAGCCTGGGACTGAGAGCCCCAGATACGCAGTATTTT. This sequence encodes CASLGLRAPDTQYF.

The chain carries TRBV6-5 and TRBJ2-3; 7 nucleotides line up with TRBD1. The germline V gene encodes CDR1 MNHEY and CDR2 SVGAGI. Germline trimming cut 5 bases from V and 0 bases from J; bases unmatched to any gene: 5. The CDR3 is made up of 15 amino acids. The CDR3 nucleotides read TGTGCCAGCAGTAGGCCGGGACAGAGCACAGATACGCAGTATTTT. This gives the protein CASSRPGQSTDTQYF.

The V and J genes are TRBV20-1 and TRBJ2-5; D remains unclear. The J call may be faulty, since TRBJ2-7 better matches the DNA end. The germline CDR1 and CDR2 sequences are DFQATT and SNEGSKA (reference sequence). This CDR3 spans 11 amino acids. CDR3 sequence: CSADKDYEQYF. In DNA, the CDR3 is TGCAGTGCAGACAAGGACTACGAGCAGTACTTC.

The J gene is TRBJ1-5, the V gene TRBV6-5; 7 bases line up with TRBD1. There are 13 residues in the CDR3. Germline-derived CDR1 and CDR2 are MNHEY and SVGAGI. J was trimmed by 11 bases and V by 5 bases; bases with no gene match: 9. CDR3 nucleotide sequence: TGTGCCAGCAGTCTAAAGACAGGGCGAACCCAGCATTTT. Its translation is CASSLKTGRTQHF.

The V gene is TRBV5-1, the J gene TRBJ2-3; D uncertain. The CDR3 sequence is 11 residues long. Germline V gene sequence: CDR1 SGHRS, CDR2 YFSETQ. The germline V and J ends were trimmed by 1 base and 7 bases, with 4 bases remaining between them. The CDR3 spells CASSLLHTQYF. The CDR3 coding sequence is TGCGCCAGCAGCTTGCTCCATACGCAGTATTTT.

Turning to this clone: Different DNA sequences within this sample yield the same CDR3. The chain links TRBV28 to TRBJ1-1; a possible D gene is TRBD1 (5 bases). The length of the CDR3 is 14 residues. Per the germline V gene, CDR1 is MDHEN and CDR2 is SYDVKM. V was cut by 5 bases and J by 0 bases, with 10 bases left in between. The CDR3 DNA sequence: TGTGCCAGCAGTCCCGGGGGGATGAACACTGAAGCTTTCTTT. Protein: CASSPGGMNTEAFF. Looking up the rest from reference TRBV28 and TRBJ1-1 gives the full variable domain: DVKVTQSSRYLVKRTGEKVFLECVQDMDHENMFWYRQDPGLGLRLIYFSYDVKMKEKGDIPEGYSVSREKKERFSLILESASTNQTSMYLCASSPGGMNTEAFFGQGTRLTVV.

The chain links TRBV14 to TRBJ1-2; D might be TRBD1 (6 bases). Germline V gives CDR1 SGHDN, CDR2 FVKESK. The CDR3 runs 14 residues. Trimming removed 0 bases from V and 3 bases from J, with 8 bases in between. The CDR3 DNA follows: TGTGCCAGCAGCCAAGAGACAGGAGACTATGGCTACACCTTC. It codes for CASSQETGDYGYTF.

The V and J genes are TRBV10-3 and TRBJ2-3; 8 bases match TRBD1. The CDR3 is 14 residues long. V shed 3 bases and J 10 bases; nucleotides not matched to a gene: 9. Germline V lookup: CDR1 ENHRY, CDR2 SYGVKD. The CDR3 loop reads CAISECAQGAAQYF. The CDR3 nucleotides are TGTGCCATCAGTGAATGCGCCCAGGGGGCAGCGCAGTATTTT.